The present T cell receptor (beta chain) was sequenced within a study of neurological immune-mediated disorders (dated by TCRdb to between 2018 and 2021). Describing the broader study: Peripheral blood TCR-beta repertoires from patients with HTLV-I-associated myelopathy (HAM/TSP), patients with multiple sclerosis, and healthy controls were compared in the study using UMI-based sequencing. The 90 to 120 TCR-beta libraries covered PBMC samples along with longitudinal samples, technical triplicates, and paired sorted CD4+ and CD8+ T-cell subsets. Technical triplicate libraries were sequenced to precisely calculate how much the frequency of each individual clone varied. The cohort included 60 to 75 subjects: roughly 14 with HAM/TSP, around 34 with multiple sclerosis, and around 20 healthy controls.

The time point label of this sample denotes: technical triplicate 2. For unsorted PBMC libraries, 2 million PBMCs were used after storage in RNAlater at -80 degrees C until RNA extraction. Peripheral blood underwent Ficoll-Hypaque density gradient centrifugation to isolate PBMCs, which were then cryopreserved in liquid nitrogen. cDNA was synthesized by template-switch 5'RACE using a primer with a 10-nucleotide random unique molecular identifier that tagged each TCR transcript. Each sequencing run produced over 180 million TCR-beta sequences covering 15-18 subjects. The RNeasy kit was used to extract total RNA. Using the KAPA Real-time Library Amplification kit, TCR-beta VDJ regions were amplified with primers for the TCR constant region and the 5'RACE anchor. Sample indexes and Illumina adaptors were added in a first PCR, after which library yield was increased in a second PCR. After Ampure bead purification, the TCR product of roughly 650 bp was size-selected on a 2% E-gel SizeSelection system. Library quality was checked on a Bioanalyzer, concentration was measured with Qubit, and libraries were quantified with the Kapa Library Quantification kit before pooling. Paired-end 2 x 150 bp sequencing of the libraries was performed on an Illumina HiSeq 2500. To increase sequence diversity, about 23-30% phiX was spiked into each library pool. In the authors' own workflow: Quality-filtered reads were processed with the UMI-based MiGEC pipeline, and over 85% of raw TCR sequences were removed by the MiGEC pipeline during error correction. IMGT germline references were used for aligning VDJ genes, and each clonotype was defined as a unique CDR3 amino acid sequence together with its V-J genes. Clonal expansion, Shannon diversity and CDR3 relatedness were evaluated with VDJtools (CalcPairwiseDistances, ClusterSamples), while phylogenetic trees were built in CLCbio workbench. A clone was classed as expanded if it had 8 or more unique UMIs, a cutoff based on coefficient-of-variation modelling across technical triplicates. TCRdb cleaned the public reads at Q25 with fastp, built clones with MiXCR and kept in-frame beta chains. Duplicate CDR3 protein sequences are folded into a single record with the most common DNA and genes. TCRdb, not the original authors, processed these V and J calls. The sample table lists more than 50,000 distinct CDR3 sequences, around 24% of them with a count of one. The leading ten clones occupy over 4.5% of the sample.

CDR1 and CDR2, looked up from the germline V gene, are MNHEY and SVGAGI. The CDR3 contains 15 residues, cysteine and phenylalanine counted. The DNA shown is the 45-base CDR3, in frame from base 1. Ends trimmed: V by 5 bases, J by 0 bases; bases unmatched to a gene: 4. Overall results and qualifications from the work: TCR clonal expansion was highest in HAM/TSP patients and lowest in MS patients, with MS patients falling below even healthy controls. No identical CDR3 amino acid sequences were found to be shared among expanded clones across subjects, suggesting that TCR-beta repertoires were private in all groups.

This clonotype was observed at least ten times. Its specific antigen is unknown. The sample holds no much larger clone one base away, and base qualities are not on file. This receptor was taken from a man aged 60 to 69 with HTLV-1-associated myelopathy (HAM/TSP). Recombination joined TRBV6-5 with TRBJ2-1, with TRBD1 identical over 7 junction bases. Sequenced material: PBMCs. The CDR3 reads as follows: CASSQGQNSYNEQFF. Here is the DNA: TGTGCCAGCAGTCAGGGACAGAACTCCTACAATGAGCAGTTCTTC.